Below are 23 T cell receptor beta chains sequenced from a single sample in a study of blood T cell repertoires in COVID-19. The method was immunoSEQ multiplex PCR; TCRdb's version includes in-frame clones alone and lacks a portion of them. The table records about 180,000 clones, roughly 87% of them present only once. Sequencing used peripheral blood. These TCRs come from a woman in her 70s with acute or convalescent COVID-19.

J is TRBJ2-6 and V is TRBV5-1; weak D call: TRBD1 (6 bases). The length of the CDR3 is 15 residues. Per germline, CDR1 SGHRS and CDR2 YFSETQ. V gave up 1 base and J gave up 2 bases, with 7 bases separating them. CDR3 residues: CASSLNRAGANVLTF. The DNA for the CDR3 is TGCGCCAGCAGCTTGAACAGGGCTGGGGCCAACGTCCTGACTTTC.

V gene TRBV14 combines with J gene TRBJ2-2; a weak D match, TRBD2 (6 bases). The ends were cut back, 5 bases at V and 4 bases at J, with 14 bases in the middle. CDR1 and CDR2 from the germline V gene are SGHDN and FVKESK. The CDR3 extends over 15 amino acids. The CDR3 coding sequence is TGTGCCAGCAGCTACCGACTCGGGGGCACCGGGGAGCTGTTTTTT. It is translated as CASSYRLGGTGELFF.

The genes are TRBV10-3 and TRBJ1-1; tentatively, D is TRBD1 (6 bases). Per germline, CDR1 ENHRY and CDR2 SYGVKD. The ends were cut back, 0 bases at V and 2 bases at J, with 10 bases in the middle. The CDR3 length is 15 residues. The CDR3 DNA follows: TGTGCCATCAGTGAGTCGGGGGCGGGTAACACTGAAGCTTTCTTT. Amino acid sequence: CAISESGAGNTEAFF.

This chain connects TRBV4-2 to TRBJ1-1; maybe TRBD1 (5 bases). The CDR3 loop spans 16 amino acids. Trimming left V 1 base short and J 0 bases short, with 12 bases between. Germline V gene lookup returns CDR1 LGHNA and CDR2 YNFKEQ. The CDR3 nucleotides read TGTGCCAGCAGCCAAGTAGGGGCAGGTGTGAACACTGAAGCTTTCTTT. This encodes CASSQVGAGVNTEAFF.

This rearrangement joins TRBV7-2 to TRBJ2-5; TRBD2 aligns across 12 bases. CDR3 length: 15 residues. Looked up from germline, CDR1 is SGHTA and CDR2 is FQGNSA. Losses at the gene ends were 2 bases for V and 4 bases for J; bases not matched to a gene: 2. CDR3 in DNA: TGTGCCAGCAGCTTACTAGCGGGAGGGGCAGAGACCCAGTACTTC. Translating gives CASSLLAGGAETQYF.

The rearrangement joins TRBV15 to TRBJ1-1; D call uncertain. Germline CDR1 LNHNV, CDR2 YYDKDF (reference sequence). Deletions cut 0 bases from V and 2 bases from J, with 13 bases between. This CDR3 is 16 amino acids long. The CDR3 reads CATSRERVLSNTEAFF. The CDR3 DNA is TGTGCCACCAGCAGAGAGAGGGTCCTCTCAAACACTGAAGCTTTCTTT.

The rearrangement joins TRBV7-9 to TRBJ1-2, with 9 positions matching TRBD1. V gave up 5 bases and J gave up 5 bases; unmatched junction bases: 6. CDR1 is SEHNR and CDR2 is FQNEAQ in the germline V gene (reference sequence). CDR3 size: 14 residues. The CDR3 DNA reads as TGTGCCAGCAGCCCCGGGACAGGGCTATATGGCTACACCTTC. Its protein is CASSPGTGLYGYTF.

J is TRBJ2-1 and V is TRBV11-3, with 8 bases that match TRBD2. The J segment lost 3 bases and the V segment lost 5 bases, leaving 3 bases of the junction unmatched. CDR1 is SGHNT, CDR2 YENEEA, per germline. This CDR3 comprises 14 residues. Written as DNA, the CDR3 is TGTGCCAGCAGCCCCGGGGGGGTCTACAATGAGCAGTTCTTC. Protein: CASSPGGVYNEQFF.

In nucleotides, the CDR3 is TGTGCCAGCAGCCAAGTCCCGGACAGCTCCTACGAGCAGTACTTC. Translating it yields CASSQVPDSSYEQYF. The chain joins TRBV3-1 (or the pseudogene TRBV3-2) to TRBJ2-7; a possible D gene is TRBD1 (6 bases). The CDR3 length is 15 residues. In germline, CDR1 is LGHDT, CDR2 YNNKEL (reference sequence). V was trimmed by 1 base and J by 0 bases, leaving 10 bases between them.

This chain connects TRBV5-4 to TRBJ2-5, with 8 bases identical to TRBD2. This CDR3 has 14 amino acids. The germline V gene encodes CDR1 SGHNT and CDR2 YYREEE (reference sequence). Trimming took 4 bases from V and 4 from J; bases not matched to a gene: 6. In DNA, the CDR3 is TGTGCCAGCAGCAGAGCGGCGGGGGGAGAGACCCAGTACTTC. Protein: CASSRAAGGETQYF. Based on the CDR3 plus reference TRBV5-4 and TRBJ2-5, the full variable domain is ETGVTQSPTHLIKTRGQQVTLRCSSQSGHNTVSWYQQALGQGPQFIFQYYREEENGRGNFPPRFSGLQFPNYSSELNVNALELDDSALYLCASSRAAGGETQYFGPGTRLLVL.

The rearrangement uses TRBV27 and TRBJ2-7, with D perhaps TRBD2 (5 bases). Germline V lookup: CDR1 MNHEY, CDR2 SMNVEV (reference sequence). This CDR3 spans 15 amino acids. Trimming removed 2 bases from V and 6 bases from J, with 17 bases in between. The CDR3 nucleotides are TGTGCCAGCAGTTTAGCGGGCGATCCCCGCGGCGAGCAGTACTTC. Translated, it gives CASSLAGDPRGEQYF.

The chain is built from TRBV3-1 (or the pseudogene TRBV3-2) and TRBJ1-4; possibly TRBD1 for D (6 bases). V lost 4 bases, J lost 7 bases, and 19 bases lay in between. Germline lookup yields CDR1 LGHDT and CDR2 YNNKEL (reference sequence). The CDR3 totals 16 residues. This chain's CDR3 is CASSLLKWGQGEKLFF. The CDR3, as DNA: TGTGCCAGCAGCCTCCTTAAGTGGGGGCAGGGTGAAAAACTGTTTTTT.

The chain links TRBV7-2 to TRBJ1-3; 9 bases agree with TRBD1. V shed 1 base, J shed 9 bases, and the junction held 4 bases outside the gene matches. The CDR3 contains 14 residues. Germline V gene lookup returns CDR1 SGHTA and CDR2 FQGNSA. CDR3 sequence: CASSLGPTGGTIYF. The CDR3 DNA follows: TGTGCCAGCAGCTTAGGCCCGACAGGGGGCACCATATATTTT.

The rearrangement uses TRBV5-1 and TRBJ1-6, with 8 positions matching TRBD1. The CDR3 extends over 15 amino acids. Looked up from germline, CDR1 is SGHRS and CDR2 is YFSETQ. V was pared by 4 bases and J by 8 bases, with 8 bases of the junction left unmatched. Here the CDR3 reads CASSIRQGRDSPLHF. The CDR3 bases are TGCGCCAGCAGCATCCGACAGGGGAGGGATTCACCCCTCCACTTT.

The chain employs TRBV28 and TRBJ2-7; no reliable D call. V was cut by 3 bases and J by 1 base, with 13 bases left in between. Germline CDR1 MDHEN, CDR2 SYDVKM. The CDR3 length is 15 residues. Here the CDR3 DNA reads TGTGCCAGCAGTTTCCCTGATACAGTATCCTACGAGCAGTACTTC. It encodes CASSFPDTVSYEQYF. Together with reference TRBV28 and TRBJ2-7, the CDR3 gives the full variable domain: DVKVTQSSRYLVKRTGEKVFLECVQDMDHENMFWYRQDPGLGLRLIYFSYDVKMKEKGDIPEGYSVSREKKERFSLILESASTNQTSMYLCASSFPDTVSYEQYFGPGTRLTVT.

To note about this clone: At one end, the junction sequence differs from germline, possibly due to a read error. V gene TRBV6-2 or TRBV6-3 combines with J gene TRBJ1-1; no clear D gene. Germline V gives CDR1 MNHEY, CDR2 SVGEGT. The CDR3 totals 15 residues. The CDR3 sequence: CASSDSPRGRTEAFF. The CDR3 DNA reads TGTGCCAGCAGTGACTCTCCTAGAGGAAGAACTGAAGCTTTCTTT.

This clone appeared a single time. The chain has TRBV21-1 and TRBJ2-7; TRBD1, the D gene given by the table, was not confirmed from the DNA. TRBV21-1 is noted as a pseudogene. CDR3 length: 15 amino acids. Here the CDR3 DNA reads TGTGCCAGGGAAGATTGGGGCACGGGCCGCTACGAGCAGTACTTC. Protein: CAREDWGTGRYEQYF.

This chain uses TRBV4-1 with TRBJ1-3; tentatively, D is TRBD1 (6 bases). The CDR3 contains 15 residues. Germline assignment: CDR1 MGHRA and CDR2 YSYEKL. Trimming took off 8 bases at V and 4 bases at J, with 18 bases between the two ends. CDR3 region: CASSYRALSGNTIYF. The CDR3 coding sequence is TGCGCCAGCTCTTACAGGGCCCTATCGGGAAACACCATATATTTT.

The rearrangement joins TRBV24-1 to TRBJ1-4; 7 bases map to TRBD1. CDR1 KGHDR and CDR2 SFDVKD come from the germline V gene. The CDR3 covers 14 residues. The trim removed 7 bases at V and 6 bases at J, leaving 7 bases unmatched. In DNA form, the CDR3 reads TGTGCCACCAGAAGGGACAGCCTCGATGAAAAACTGTTTTTT. Encoded protein: CATRRDSLDEKLFF.

The chain carries TRBV20-1 and TRBJ2-3, with 7 bases identical to TRBD2. CDR1 is DFQATT, CDR2 SNEGSKA, per germline (reference sequence). J was trimmed by 0 bases and V by 8 bases; bases with no gene match: 11. CDR3 size: 15 residues. Here the CDR3 reads CSLSGGGGSTDTQYF. In DNA form, the CDR3 reads TGCAGTCTTAGTGGAGGCGGGGGAAGCACAGATACGCAGTATTTT.

The chain joins TRBV5-6 to TRBJ2-5; 7 bases line up with TRBD2. Trimming at V came to 4 bases and at J to 4 bases, leaving 4 bases not matched to a gene. The CDR3 length is 13 residues. In germline, CDR1 is SGHDT, CDR2 YYEEEE. For the CDR3, the DNA is TGTGCCAGCAGCGTAGGGAGGGTAGAGACCCAGTACTTC. The encoded protein is CASSVGRVETQYF.

V gene TRBV19 combines with J gene TRBJ1-1, with 7 bases matching TRBD1. Germline CDR1 and CDR2: LNHDA and SQIVND (reference sequence). The V segment lost 2 bases and the J segment 8 bases; nucleotides outside the gene matches: 8. This CDR3 has 14 amino acids. The CDR3 DNA reads as TGTGCCAGTAGTATAACCGATCAGGGACAGGAAGCTTTCTTT. Its translation: CASSITDQGQEAFF.

The chain joins TRBV2 to TRBJ2-7; perhaps TRBD2 as D (6 bases). Germline lookup yields CDR1 SNHLY and CDR2 FYNNEI. The CDR3 is 12 amino acids. The germline V and J ends were trimmed by 4 bases and 7 bases, with 11 bases remaining between them. CDR3 sequence (DNA): TGTGCCAGCAGTGGGGATGGGGGGGAGCAGTACTTC. It is translated as CASSGDGGEQYF.